Listed below are T cell receptor beta chains from one sample, sequenced in a study of shared clonotypes between healthy human individuals. The table came from immunoSEQ multiplex PCR; TCRdb's copy has only in-frame clones and leaves some out. The sample shows around 2,000,000 clones, about 95% of them seen only once. Sequencing was done on a sample of naive CD8+ T cells sorted from blood. Source of these receptors: a man younger than 35 in good health. The CDR3 runs from the conserved cysteine through the conserved F or W. Fields, in order: J gene, clone size, V gene, CDR3 length, D gene, CDR3 protein, CDR3 DNA. D genes are given only for firm matches. The size of a clone is reported for some rows only, either as once, few or many, or as a class for expanded clones.

TRBJ2-1,NA,TRBV11-3,19,TRBD2,CASSLDRIMFRVSGREQFF,TGTGCCAGCAGCTTAGATCGTATTATGTTTAGGGTTAGCGGGCGTGAGCAGTTCTTC
TRBJ2-3,NA,TRBV27,16,TRBD1,CASKTGEVGGTDTQYF,TGTGCCAGCAAGACAGGGGAAGTTGGGGGCACAGATACGCAGTATTTT
TRBJ2-5,NA,TRBV9,13,NA,CASSVEGGLAQYF,TGTGCCAGCAGCGTAGAAGGGGGACTGGCCCAGTACTTC
TRBJ2-1,once,TRBV5-4,15,NA,CASSLRRIWGNEQFF,TGTGCCAGCAGCTTACGGCGTATTTGGGGCAATGAGCAGTTCTTC
TRBJ2-7,once,TRBV15,13,NA,CATSRVLGYEQYF,TGTGCCACCAGCAGAGTTCTCGGATACGAGCAGTACTTC
TRBJ2-3,once,TRBV10-2,17,TRBD2,CASSEGLAGGQGDTQYF,TGCGCCAGCAGTGAGGGACTAGCGGGGGGCCAAGGAGATACGCAGTATTTT
TRBJ2-3,NA,TRBV28,19,NA,CASSDGGHLIVYSTDTQYF,TGTGCCAGCAGTGACGGGGGACACCTTATAGTCTATAGCACAGATACGCAGTATTTT
TRBJ2-3,NA,TRBV7-9,15,NA,CASSLAGTRTDTQYF,TGTGCCAGCAGCTTAGCCGGGACACGCACAGATACGCAGTATTTT
TRBJ1-2,NA,TRBV7-9,14,NA,CASSFPLGTYGYTF,TGTGCCAGCAGCTTCCCCTTGGGGACCTATGGCTACACCTTC
TRBJ2-3,once,TRBV5-5,15,TRBD2,CASVTGGFSTDTQYF,TGTGCCAGCGTTACGGGGGGTTTTAGCACAGATACGCAGTATTTT
TRBJ2-3,NA,TRBV6-5,15,NA,CASSYSPGAQDTQYF,TGTGCCAGCAGTTACTCTCCGGGGGCCCAAGATACGCAGTATTTT
TRBJ2-7,NA,TRBV6-1,14,NA,CASSEGGEAYEQYF,TGTGCCAGCAGTGAAGGGGGAGAGGCCTACGAGCAGTACTTC
TRBJ2-2,NA,TRBV29-1,13,NA,CSVEDRVSGELFF,TGCAGCGTTGAAGATCGAGTCTCCGGGGAGCTGTTTTTT
TRBJ2-2,NA,TRBV10-2,14,TRBD1,CASQDRGNSGELFF,TGCGCCAGCCAGGACAGGGGTAATTCCGGGGAGCTGTTTTTT
TRBJ2-7,NA,TRBV28,14,TRBD2,CASSRAGGTYEQYF,TGTGCCAGCAGTCGGGCGGGAGGGACCTACGAGCAGTACTTC
TRBJ2-1,NA,TRBV13,12,NA,CASSFLGFEQFF,TGTGCCAGCAGCTTCCTAGGGTTTGAGCAGTTCTTC
TRBJ2-5,NA,TRBV4-3,19,TRBD2,CASSRGTSGKASDEETQYF,TGCGCCAGCAGCCGCGGGACTAGCGGGAAGGCCTCGGATGAAGAGACCCAGTACTTC
TRBJ2-3,NA,TRBV12-1,17,NA,CASSFTRFGLATDTQYF,TGTGCCAGCAGCTTTACCAGATTTGGACTAGCAACAGATACGCAGTATTTT
TRBJ1-1,once,TRBV5-6,16,NA,CASSSPPQKENTEAFF,TGTGCCAGCAGCTCCCCACCTCAGAAGGAGAACACTGAAGCTTTCTTT
TRBJ2-3,NA,TRBV4-1,15,TRBD2,CASSQTSGFTDTQYF,TGCGCCAGCAGCCAAACTAGCGGGTTCACAGATACGCAGTATTTT
TRBJ2-7,NA,TRBV7-9,16,TRBD2,CASSPPSGKGLNEQYF,TGTGCCAGCAGCCCACCAAGCGGGAAGGGTCTGAACGAGCAGTACTTC
TRBJ2-5,NA,TRBV10-3,13,NA,CATSVADQETQYF,TGTGCCACCAGCGTCGCGGACCAAGAGACCCAGTACTTC
TRBJ2-7,once,TRBV27,14,NA,CASSFLDGAYEQYF,TGTGCCAGCAGTTTTTTGGACGGGGCCTACGAGCAGTACTTC
TRBJ1-5,NA,TRBV18,13,NA,CASSELSNQPQHF,TGTGCCAGCTCCGAATTGAGCAATCAGCCCCAGCATTTT
TRBJ1-3,few,TRBV7-9,13,NA,CASDRGSGNTIYF,TGTGCCAGCGATCGTGGCTCTGGAAACACCATATATTTT
TRBJ2-7,NA,TRBV5-1,15,TRBD2,CASSLASGTRYEQYF,TGCGCCAGCAGCTTGGCTAGCGGGACCCGCTACGAGCAGTACTTC
TRBJ1-2,NA,TRBV6-1,11,TRBD1,CAKDRGDGYTF,TGTGCCAAAGACAGGGGGGATGGCTACACCTTC
TRBJ1-4,NA,TRBV12-5,16,NA,CASGPGGKGTNEKLFF,TGTGCTAGTGGCCCGGGGGGAAAGGGCACTAATGAAAAACTGTTTTTT
TRBJ1-6,NA,TRBV19,16,NA,CASRRRVLDYNSPLHF,TGTGCCAGTAGGCGCAGGGTGTTAGATTATAATTCACCCCTCCACTTT
TRBJ1-4,NA,TRBV5-1,12,NA,CASKGWDEKLFF,TGCGCCAGCAAGGGGTGGGATGAAAAACTGTTTTTT
TRBJ2-7,NA,TRBV7-9,13,TRBD1,CASSLEGAYEQYF,TGTGCCAGCAGCTTAGAGGGGGCGTACGAGCAGTACTTC
TRBJ2-7,NA,TRBV9,13,TRBD2,CASSGSGRAEQYF,TGTGCCAGCAGCGGTAGCGGGAGGGCGGAGCAGTACTTC
TRBJ1-1,NA,TRBV29-1,13,NA,CSVEGQRNTEAFF,TGCAGCGTTGAGGGGCAGAGAAACACTGAAGCTTTCTTT
TRBJ2-7,NA,TRBV4-3,13,NA,CASSQARNYEQYF,TGCGCCAGCAGCCAAGCGCGGAACTACGAGCAGTACTTC
TRBJ2-7,NA,TRBV6-5,11,NA,CASSDRWEQYF,TGTGCCAGCAGTGACCGGTGGGAGCAGTACTTC
TRBJ1-2,NA,TRBV7-9,15,NA,CASSLSGVLNYGYTF,TGTGCCAGCAGCTTATCTGGGGTACTGAACTATGGCTACACCTTC
TRBJ2-7,NA,TRBV6-1,13,NA,CASSEAPEYEQYF,TGTGCCAGCAGTGAAGCACCGGAATACGAGCAGTACTTC
TRBJ2-3,NA,TRBV13,16,NA,CASSTIPDSATDTQYF,TGTGCCAGCAGCACGATCCCGGACAGCGCGACAGATACGCAGTATTTT
TRBJ2-7,NA,TRBV19,14,TRBD1,CASSRDRDTYEQYF,TGTGCCAGTAGTAGGGACAGGGATACCTACGAGCAGTACTTC
TRBJ2-1,NA,TRBV7-6,15,TRBD2,CASSRGLADYNEQFF,TGTGCCAGCAGCCGGGGACTAGCGGACTACAATGAGCAGTTCTTC
TRBJ2-1,NA,TRBV4-1,17,TRBD2,CASSHKYTSGGYNEQFF,TGCGCCAGCAGCCACAAGTACACTAGCGGGGGTTACAATGAGCAGTTCTTC